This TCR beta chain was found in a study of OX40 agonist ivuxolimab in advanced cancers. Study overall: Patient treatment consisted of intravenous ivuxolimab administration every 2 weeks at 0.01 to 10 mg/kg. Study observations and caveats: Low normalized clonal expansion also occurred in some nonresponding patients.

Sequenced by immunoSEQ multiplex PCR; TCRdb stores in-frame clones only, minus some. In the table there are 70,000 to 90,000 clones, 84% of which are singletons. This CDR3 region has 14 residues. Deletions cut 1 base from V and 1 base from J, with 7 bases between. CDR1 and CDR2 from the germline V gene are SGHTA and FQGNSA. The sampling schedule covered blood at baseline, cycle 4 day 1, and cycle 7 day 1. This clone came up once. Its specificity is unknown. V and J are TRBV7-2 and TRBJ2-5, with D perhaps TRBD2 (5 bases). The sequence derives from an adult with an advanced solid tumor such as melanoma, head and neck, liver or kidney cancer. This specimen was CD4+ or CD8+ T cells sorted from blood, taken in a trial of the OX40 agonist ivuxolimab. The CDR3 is CASSLERAQETQYF. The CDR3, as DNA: TGTGCCAGCAGCTTAGAGAGGGCCCAAGAGACCCAGTACTTC.